This TCR beta chain is drawn from a study of cytomegalovirus exposure and HLA in healthy donors. Turning to the study itself: An earlier analysis identified 110 million or so unique TCR beta sequences in 170 million or so T cells.

The CDR3 is 16 residues long. In germline, CDR1 is GTSNPN, CDR2 SVGIG (reference sequence). V lost 3 bases and J lost 7; bases outside the gene matches: 15. Points on this clone: What it binds is not known.

A multiplex PCR was run with 60 Vbeta primers and 13 Jbeta primers. The table came from immunoSEQ multiplex PCR; TCRdb's copy has only in-frame clones and leaves some out. The sample holds some 110,000 clones. Findings of the study overall: With DRB1 most and HLA-C fewest, TCR association rates differed between HLA loci in a later analysis.

The chain joins TRBV30 to TRBJ2-3; 8 bases agree with TRBD2. This sequence was found in a young man in good health and CMV-seronegative. Sequenced sample: PBMCs. The CDR3 sequence: CAWSPARAGVLNTQYF. For the CDR3, the DNA is TGTGCCTGGAGCCCTGCGCGAGCGGGAGTTTTGAATACGCAGTATTTT.